This passage covers 11 T cell receptor beta chains from one sample sequenced in a study of T cell repertoires in cytomegalovirus infection. MiXCR was run by TCRdb on the reads, yielding one entry per CDR3 protein. The repertoire has hundreds of thousands of distinct CDR3 sequences, roughly 46% of them found once; the top ten carry approximately 40%. Their recognized antigens are unknown. The source was cultured PBMCs, collected from culture after CMV antigen stimulation. These TCRs come from a human donor in good health (CMV status not recorded). Some clones in this sample may be carry-over from other donors' samples.

CDR3 sequence (DNA): TGTGCCAGCAGCGAGACCGCGATGAACACTGAAGCTTTCTTT. Encoded protein: CASSETAMNTEAFF. The V gene is TRBV6-5, the J gene TRBJ1-1; D is unresolved. The CDR3 sequence is 14 residues long. V was clipped by 6 bases and J by 0 bases, with 11 bases between them. In germline, CDR1 is MNHEY, CDR2 SVGAGI.

The V call is TRBV12-3 or TRBV12-4, the J call TRBJ2-1, with D tentatively TRBD1 (7 bases). The CDR3 covers 12 residues. V was shortened by 6 bases and J by 10 bases, with 13 bases between the two germline ends. CDR3 residues: CASSQQGREQFF. The CDR3 nucleotides read TGTGCCAGCAGCCAACAGGGGAGGGAGCAGTTCTTC.

The V and J genes are TRBV12-5 and TRBJ1-5, with 7 nucleotides matching TRBD1. The CDR3 length is 14 residues. From germline, CDR1 is LGHNT and CDR2 FRNRAP. V shed 4 bases and J 7 bases; nucleotides not matched to a gene: 7. The CDR3 spells CASGSTGEGQPQHF. CDR3 sequence (DNA): TGTGCTAGTGGTTCCACAGGGGAGGGACAGCCCCAGCATTTT.

CDR3 sequence (DNA): TGCGCCAGCAGCCAAGCTGGGTGGGGAGCGGGAGAGGTTGGGGAGCAGTTCTTC. This encodes CASSQAGWGAGEVGEQFF. This chain links TRBV4-3 with TRBJ2-1; TRBD2 matches 8 bases. This CDR3 has 18 amino acids. Germline CDR1 and CDR2: LGHNA and YSLEER. V dropped 1 base and J dropped 10; count of bases not matched to a gene: 18.

CDR3: CASSPITRKRGVGYEQYF. In DNA, the CDR3 is TGTGCCAGCAGCCCAATCACGAGAAAGCGGGGGGTTGGCTACGAGCAGTACTTC. The chain links TRBV11-2 to TRBJ2-7, with 9 bases that match TRBD2. CDR3 length: 18 residues. Trimming took 5 bases from V and 3 from J; bases not matched to a gene: 17. Germline loops: CDR1 SGHAT, CDR2 FQNNGV.

This clonotype has ten or more counts. The rearrangement links TRBV7-2 to TRBJ1-2; the match to TRBD1 covers 7 bases. The V segment lost 3 bases and the J segment 6 bases; nucleotides outside the gene matches: 4. In germline, CDR1 is SGHTA, CDR2 FQGNSA. This CDR3 spans 13 amino acids. CDR3 amino acids: CASSFSQGDGYTF. Here the CDR3 DNA reads TGTGCCAGCAGCTTCTCTCAGGGGGATGGCTACACCTTC. Full variable domain (outside the CDR3, taken from reference TRBV7-2 and TRBJ1-2): GAGVSQSPSNKVTEKGKDVELRCDPISGHTALYWYRQSLGQGLEFLIYFQGNSAPDKSGLPSDRFSAERTGGSVSTLTIQRTQQEDSAVYLCASSFSQGDGYTFGSGTRLTVV.

The chain employs TRBV6-5 and TRBJ1-4; 7 bases agree with TRBD1. The junction had 8 bases not matched to a gene; V was cut back by 6 bases and J by 7 bases. CDR3 length: 14 residues. The germline gives CDR1 MNHEY, CDR2 SVGAGI. The CDR3 is CASSRDRDPEKLFF. As DNA, the CDR3 is TGTGCCAGCAGCCGAGACAGGGACCCTGAAAAACTGTTTTTT.

This clonotype was counted a few times. This chain connects TRBV12-3 or TRBV12-4 to TRBJ1-5; D not resolved. The CDR3 loop spans 13 amino acids. Trimming removed 2 bases from V and 4 bases from J, with 6 bases in between. The CDR3 sequence is CASSLPGNQPQHF. The CDR3 coding sequence is TGTGCCAGCAGTTTACCGGGGAATCAGCCCCAGCATTTT.

This clonotype has only a few counts. V gene TRBV12-3 or TRBV12-4 combines with J gene TRBJ1-4; possibly TRBD1 for D (6 bases). CDR3 size: 15 residues. With 4 bases removed from V and 8 bases from J, the gap between germline ends came to 17 bases. The CDR3 region has the DNA TGTGCCAGCAGTTCCAATCCGACAGGCTGGGAAAAACTGTTTTTT. This gives the protein CASSSNPTGWEKLFF.

The rearrangement joins TRBV7-6 to TRBJ1-4; D perhaps matches TRBD1 (6 bases). Germline V gene lookup returns CDR1 SGHVS and CDR2 FNYEAQ. The V and J ends lost 8 bases and 7 bases respectively, with 11 bases between them. This CDR3 is built from 12 residues. The CDR3 nucleotides are TGTGCCAGCGGGGGGCGCGGTGAAAAACTGTTTTTT. Protein product: CASGGRGEKLFF.

The chain links TRBV19 to TRBJ1-2; 12 bases match TRBD1. Losses at the gene ends were 6 bases for V and 7 bases for J; bases not matched to a gene: 9. The CDR3 spans 15 residues. Germline CDR1 and CDR2: LNHDA and SQIVND (reference sequence). The CDR3 DNA follows: TGTGCCAGTAGAGGGACAGGGGGCAATTCGGGTGGCTACACCTTC. Amino acid sequence: CASRGTGGNSGGYTF.